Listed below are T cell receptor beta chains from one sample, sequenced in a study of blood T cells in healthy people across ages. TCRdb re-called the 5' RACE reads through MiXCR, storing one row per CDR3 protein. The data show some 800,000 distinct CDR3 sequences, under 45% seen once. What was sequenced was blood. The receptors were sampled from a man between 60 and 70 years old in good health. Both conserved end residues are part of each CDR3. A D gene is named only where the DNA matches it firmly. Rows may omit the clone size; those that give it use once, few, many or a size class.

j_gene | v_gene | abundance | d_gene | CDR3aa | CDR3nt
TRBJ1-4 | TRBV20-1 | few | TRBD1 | CSARRTGDEKLFF | TGCAGTGCTAGGAGGACAGGGGATGAAAAACTGTTTTTT
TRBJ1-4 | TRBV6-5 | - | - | CASSDARGTGEKLFF | TGTGCCAGCAGTGACGCACGAGGCACGGGGGAAAAACTGTTTTTT
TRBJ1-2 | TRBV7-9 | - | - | CASSPRGGGTNYGYTF | TGTGCCAGCAGCCCCCGTGGAGGAGGGACTAACTATGGCTACACCTTC
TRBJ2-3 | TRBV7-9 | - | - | CASSFKSTTDTQYF | TGTGCCAGCAGCTTTAAGAGCACCACAGATACGCAGTATTTT
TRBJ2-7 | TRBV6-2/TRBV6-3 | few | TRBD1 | CASTVPGQGREQYF | TGTGCCAGCACTGTACCGGGACAGGGACGCGAGCAGTACTTC
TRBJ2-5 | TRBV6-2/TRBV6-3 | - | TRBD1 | CASSAGQGETQYF | TGTGCCAGCAGTGCGGGACAGGGGGAGACCCAGTACTTC
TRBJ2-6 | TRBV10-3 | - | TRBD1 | CAIKRQGAASGANVLTF | TGTGCCATCAAAAGGCAGGGGGCTGCCTCTGGGGCCAACGTCCTGACTTTC
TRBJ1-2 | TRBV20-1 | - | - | CSARWDYGYTF | TGCAGTGCTAGATGGGACTATGGCTACACCTTC
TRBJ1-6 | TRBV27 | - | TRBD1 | CASRNPPGTGISPLHF | TGTGCCAGCAGAAACCCGCCCGGGACAGGGATTTCACCCCTCCACTTT
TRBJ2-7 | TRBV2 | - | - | CASNRDGPYEQYF | TGTGCCAGCAACCGGGACGGTCCCTACGAGCAGTACTTC
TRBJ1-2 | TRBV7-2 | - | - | CASSATGINYGYTF | TGTGCCAGCAGCGCGACAGGAATTAACTATGGCTACACCTTC
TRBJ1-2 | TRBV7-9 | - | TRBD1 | CASSLVIGAVQGDGYTF | TGTGCCAGCAGCTTAGTGATCGGGGCGGTACAGGGGGATGGCTACACCTTC
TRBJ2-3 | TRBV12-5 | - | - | CASGLVSAGEDTQYF | TGTGCTAGTGGTTTGGTAAGCGCAGGGGAAGATACGCAGTATTTT
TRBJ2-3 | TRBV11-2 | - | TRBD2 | CASSFERGVVTDTQYF | TGTGCCAGCAGCTTTGAGCGGGGGGTAGTCACAGATACGCAGTATTTT
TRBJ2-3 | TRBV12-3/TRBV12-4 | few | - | CASKGDGGTQYF | TGTGCCAGCAAAGGGGACGGAGGTACGCAGTATTTT
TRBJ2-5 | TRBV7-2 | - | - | CASSQLRGETQYF | TGTGCCAGCAGCCAACTAAGGGGAGAGACCCAGTACTTC
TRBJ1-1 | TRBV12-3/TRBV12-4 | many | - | CASTFTRNTEAFF | TGTGCCAGCACTTTTACCCGGAACACTGAAGCTTTCTTT
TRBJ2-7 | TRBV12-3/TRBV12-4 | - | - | CASSFVAGSAYEQYF | TGTGCCAGCAGTTTCGTTGCGGGGAGCGCCTACGAGCAGTACTTC
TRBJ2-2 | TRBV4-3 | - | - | CASSPNPEMNTGELFF | TGCGCCAGCAGTCCCAATCCAGAGATGAACACCGGGGAGCTGTTTTTT
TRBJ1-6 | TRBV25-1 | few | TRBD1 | CASSRAGGVSPLHF | TGTGCCAGCAGTCGAGCAGGGGGAGTCTCACCCCTCCACTTT
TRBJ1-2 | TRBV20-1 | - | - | CSAISRRGCGYTF | TGCAGTGCTATATCTCGTCGGGGTTGTGGCTACACCTTC
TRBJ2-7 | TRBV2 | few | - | CASSAGHYEQYF | TGTGCCAGCAGCGCCGGACATTACGAGCAGTACTTC
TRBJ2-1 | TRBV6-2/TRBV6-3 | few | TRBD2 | CASSYELAGIFYNEQFF | TGTGCCAGCAGTTACGAACTAGCGGGGATCTTCTATAATGAGCAGTTCTTC
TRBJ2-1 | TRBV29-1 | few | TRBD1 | CSVEKGQWQFF | TGCAGCGTTGAAAAGGGACAGTGGCAGTTCTTC
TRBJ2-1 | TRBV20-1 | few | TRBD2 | CSARVWRGGYNEQFF | TGCAGTGCTAGAGTTTGGCGGGGGGGTTACAATGAGCAGTTCTTC
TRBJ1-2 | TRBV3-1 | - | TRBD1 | CASSPRGQGSYTF | TGTGCCAGCAGCCCAAGGGGACAGGGGAGCTACACCTTC
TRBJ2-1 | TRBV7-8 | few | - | CASSLDRVWDFSNEQFF | TGTGCCAGCAGCTTAGACCGTGTCTGGGATTTCAGCAATGAGCAGTTCTTC
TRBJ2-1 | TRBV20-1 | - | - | CSAGGVSEQFF | TGCAGTGCCGGAGGAGTGAGTGAGCAGTTCTTC
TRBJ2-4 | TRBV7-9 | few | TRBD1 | CASSLDRDRESKNIQYF | TGTGCCAGCAGCTTAGACCGGGACAGGGAGTCCAAAAACATTCAGTACTTC
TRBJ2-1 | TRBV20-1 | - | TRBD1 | CSARDGDRAANEQFF | TGCAGTGCTAGAGATGGGGACAGGGCCGCCAATGAGCAGTTCTTC
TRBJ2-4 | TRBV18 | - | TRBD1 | CASSQQGASTKNIQYF | TGTGCCAGCTCACAACAGGGGGCATCTACCAAAAACATTCAGTACTTC
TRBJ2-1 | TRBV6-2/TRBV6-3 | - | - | CASSARNVYNEQFF | TGTGCCAGCAGCGCTAGAAACGTCTACAATGAGCAGTTCTTC
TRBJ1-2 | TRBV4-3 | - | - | CASSQVQGRENGYTF | TGCGCCAGCAGCCAAGTTCAGGGCAGGGAGAATGGCTACACCTTC
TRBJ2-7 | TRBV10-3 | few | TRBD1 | CAISQDRGEQYF | TGTGCCATCAGCCAAGACAGGGGCGAGCAGTACTTC
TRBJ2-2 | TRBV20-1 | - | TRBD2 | CSASGVAGAQNTGELFF | TGCAGTGCTAGTGGGGTAGCGGGGGCTCAAAACACCGGGGAGCTGTTTTTT
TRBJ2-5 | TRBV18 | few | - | CASSPRTGLLETQYF | TGTGCCAGCTCACCTAGGACGGGGCTACTGGAGACCCAGTACTTC
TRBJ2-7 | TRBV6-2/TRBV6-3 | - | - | CASSSYTSSYEQYF | TGTGCCAGCAGTTCCTACACTAGCTCCTACGAGCAGTACTTC
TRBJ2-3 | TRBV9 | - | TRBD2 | CASSVGLAGTTSTDTQYF | TGTGCCAGCAGCGTAGGACTAGCGGGGACTACTAGCACAGATACGCAGTATTTT
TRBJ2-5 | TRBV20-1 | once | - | CSASIPMAIETQYF | TGCAGTGCTAGTATTCCAATGGCGATTGAGACCCAGTACTTC
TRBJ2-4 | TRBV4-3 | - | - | CASSQERRVNIQYF | TGCGCCAGCAGCCAAGAACGCAGGGTCAACATTCAGTACTTC
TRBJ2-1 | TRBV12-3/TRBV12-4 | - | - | CASSDPVSNNFNEQLF | TGTGCCAGCAGTGACCCGGTATCAAACAATTTTAATGAGCAGTTATTC
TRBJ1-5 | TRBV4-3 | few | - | CASSPQLGNQPQHF | TGCGCCAGCAGCCCCCAATTAGGCAATCAGCCCCAGCATTTT
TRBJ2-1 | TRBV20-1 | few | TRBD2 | CSVSGGGGFYEQFF | TGCAGTGTTAGCGGGGGGGGAGGGTTTTATGAGCAGTTCTTC
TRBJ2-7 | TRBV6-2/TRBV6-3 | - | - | CASSYATGSLGQYF | TGTGCCAGCAGTTACGCGACCGGGAGTCTCGGGCAGTACTTC
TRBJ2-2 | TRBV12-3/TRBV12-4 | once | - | CASSPGKTGELFF | TGTGCCAGCAGTCCGGGGAAGACCGGGGAGCTGTTTTTT
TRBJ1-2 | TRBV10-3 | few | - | CAISESPDSSSPGYTF | TGTGCCATCAGTGAGTCCCCGGACAGTAGTTCCCCCGGCTACACCTTC
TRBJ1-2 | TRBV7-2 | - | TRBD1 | CASSLVPRQGINYGYTF | TGTGCCAGCAGCTTAGTCCCTCGACAGGGTATAAACTATGGCTACACCTTC